Following are 27 T cell receptor beta chains from one sample sequenced in a study of T cell changes during pregnancy in multiple sclerosis. Clones were read by immunoSEQ multiplex PCR, and TCRdb kept only the in-frame ones, dropping some. The sample carries tens of thousands of clones, around 93% recorded once. The sequencing here drew on peripheral blood, taken in the first trimester of pregnancy. The receptors derive from a female donor with multiple sclerosis, enrolled in a pregnancy study.

The chain has TRBV11-2 and TRBJ2-5; D is ambiguous. The germline gives CDR1 SGHAT, CDR2 FQNNGV. The CDR3 totals 14 residues. The V and J ends lost 4 bases and 5 bases respectively, with 14 bases between them. DNA of the CDR3: TGTGCCAGCAGCTCTCTTCCAGTAAACGAGACCCAGTACTTC. This translates into CASSSLPVNETQYF.

The chain has TRBV6-5 and TRBJ1-4; a possible D gene is TRBD1 (5 bases). Per germline, CDR1 MNHEY and CDR2 SVGAGI. V lost 6 bases and J lost 8, with 19 bases in between. The length of the CDR3 is 15 residues. This CDR3 reads CASRPWGAVEEKLFF. The CDR3 DNA reads as TGTGCCAGCAGGCCTTGGGGCGCGGTTGAAGAAAAACTGTTTTTT.

This chain joins TRBV5-1 and TRBJ1-1; a weak D match, TRBD1 (6 bases). V lost 3 bases and J 4 bases, leaving 16 bases between the germline ends. Germline V lookup: CDR1 SGHRS, CDR2 YFSETQ. CDR3 length: 15 amino acids. The CDR3 bases are TGCGCCAGCAGCTCTACAGGGAGTTCATCCACTGAAGCTTTCTTT. It codes for CASSSTGSSSTEAFF.

The CDR3 nucleotides read TGTGCCAGCTCACCACGAGACGACAGAAACACTGAAGCTTTCTTT. Translating it yields CASSPRDDRNTEAFF. The rearrangement uses TRBV18 and TRBJ1-1; the D gene is possibly TRBD1 (5 bases). CDR1 and CDR2 (germline): KGHSH, LQKENI. Between the trimmed V and J ends, which lost 1 base and 2 bases, there was a span of 11 bases. The length of the CDR3 is 15 residues.

The chain uses TRBV4-2 and TRBJ2-1, with a weak D call TRBD2 (5 bases). Germline V gene lookup returns CDR1 LGHNA and CDR2 YNFKEQ. The CDR3 totals 18 residues. V was cut by 0 bases and J by 2 bases, with 17 bases left in between. CDR3 amino acids: CASSQDSRTAGPYNEQFF. DNA of the CDR3: TGTGCCAGCAGCCAAGATAGTCGCACCGCGGGCCCCTACAATGAGCAGTTCTTC.

The chain is built from TRBV2 and TRBJ1-2; 9 bases are a match to TRBD1. The CDR3 sequence is 15 residues long. The germline V gene has CDR1 SNHLY and CDR2 FYNNEI. V dropped 5 bases and J dropped 0; count of bases not matched to a gene: 4. The CDR3 spells CASSQQGAANYGYTF. The CDR3 DNA reads TGTGCCAGCAGTCAACAGGGGGCCGCTAACTATGGCTACACCTTC.

J is TRBJ1-3 and V is TRBV11-1; D may be TRBD1 (6 bases). The CDR3 runs 15 residues. From germline, CDR1 is SGHAT and CDR2 FQDESV (reference sequence). V lost 4 bases to trimming and J lost 0 bases, with 10 bases between them. CDR3 loop: CASSWTDDSGNTIYF. CDR3 coding DNA: TGTGCCAGCAGCTGGACAGACGACTCTGGAAACACCATATATTTT.

V gene TRBV4-2 combines with J gene TRBJ2-1; weak D call: TRBD1 (7 bases). This CDR3 has 16 amino acids. V lost 4 bases and J lost 7, with 20 bases in between. Per germline, CDR1 LGHNA and CDR2 YNFKEQ. CDR3 residues: CASSLLGQGDLNEQFF. The CDR3 region has the DNA TGTGCCAGCAGCCTCCTCGGGCAGGGGGACTTGAATGAGCAGTTCTTC.

The rearrangement links TRBV4-2 to TRBJ2-3; D call uncertain. Looked up from germline, CDR1 is LGHNA and CDR2 is YNFKEQ. The ends were cut back, 1 base at V and 2 bases at J, with 10 bases in the middle. This CDR3 spans 15 amino acids. The chain's CDR3 is CASSQATQPTDTQYF. The CDR3 DNA reads TGTGCCAGCAGCCAAGCTACCCAACCCACAGATACGCAGTATTTT.

This chain connects TRBV9 to TRBJ2-1; 9 bases map to TRBD2. Germline loops: CDR1 SGDLS, CDR2 YYNGEE. The CDR3 is made up of 16 amino acids. J gave up 0 bases and V 3 bases, and 4 bases lay outside the gene matches. The DNA of the CDR3 is TGTGCCAGCAGCGGTAGCGGGGGCAGCTCCTACAATGAGCAGTTCTTC. This translates into CASSGSGGSSYNEQFF.

The chain recombines TRBV5-4 with TRBJ2-5, with D perhaps matching TRBD1 (6 bases). This CDR3 spans 14 amino acids. Deletions cut 4 bases from V and 5 bases from J, with 15 bases between. The germline V gene encodes CDR1 SGHNT and CDR2 YYREEE (reference sequence). Here the CDR3 reads CASSLQGPGETQYF. CDR3 nucleotides: TGTGCCAGCAGCCTGCAGGGGCCGGGGGAGACCCAGTACTTC.

J is TRBJ1-2 and V is TRBV25-1, with D perhaps TRBD1 (5 bases). This CDR3 has 16 amino acids. From germline, CDR1 is MGHDK and CDR2 SYGVNS. The V and J ends lost 4 bases and 3 bases respectively, with 18 bases between them. The CDR3 here is CASSAGGVGKDYGYTF. The CDR3 region has the DNA TGTGCCAGCAGTGCGGGAGGGGTAGGGAAGGACTATGGCTACACCTTC.

V is TRBV5-8 and J is TRBJ1-2; D gene unclear. The ends were cut back, 3 bases at V and 3 bases at J, with 3 bases in the middle. CDR1 is SGHTS, CDR2 YDEGEE, per germline. This CDR3 is built from 11 residues. The CDR3 DNA is TGTGCCAGCAGCTCGTACTATGGCTACACCTTC. The encoded protein is CASSSYYGYTF.

The chain uses TRBV2 and TRBJ2-1; 8 positions match TRBD2. In germline, CDR1 is SNHLY, CDR2 FYNNEI. The CDR3 contains 14 residues. The V segment lost 10 bases and the J segment 3 bases; nucleotides outside the gene matches: 8. This CDR3 reads CATSGGVRYNEQFF. CDR3 sequence (DNA): TGTGCCACCTCGGGGGGGGTACGCTACAATGAGCAGTTCTTC.

This sequence joins TRBV18 and TRBJ2-3; 9 nucleotides agree with TRBD2. The CDR3 is 17 residues long. Germline V gene sequence: CDR1 KGHSH, CDR2 LQKENI. After removal of 3 bases from V and 1 base from J, the junction contained 8 bases not matched to a gene. The CDR3, as DNA: TGTGCCAGCTCACCCCGGGTGACTAGCGGCCGCACAGATACGCAGTATTTT. Protein product: CASSPRVTSGRTDTQYF.

V and J are TRBV7-9 and TRBJ1-1, with 7 bases matching TRBD1. Germline trimming cut 5 bases from V and 5 bases from J; bases unmatched to any gene: 14. CDR1 SEHNR and CDR2 FQNEAQ come from the germline V gene (reference sequence). This CDR3 is 16 amino acids long. The CDR3 loop is CASSLFAQGSNTEAFF. The CDR3 DNA follows: TGTGCCAGCAGCCTTTTCGCACAGGGGAGCAATACTGAAGCTTTCTTT. Drawing the rest from reference TRBV7-9 and TRBJ1-1, the complete variable domain is DTGVSQNPRHKITKRGQNVTFRCDPISEHNRLYWYRQTLGQGPEFLTYFQNEAQLEKSRLLSDRFSAERPKGSFSTLEIQRTEQGDSAMYLCASSLFAQGSNTEAFFGQGTRLTVV.

The chain recombines TRBV5-4 with TRBJ2-1; weak D call: TRBD1 (6 bases). V lost 4 bases and J lost 1, with 15 bases in between. The germline V gene encodes CDR1 SGHNT and CDR2 YYREEE (reference sequence). CDR3 size: 16 residues. The CDR3 sequence is CASSHRGGLSYNEQFF. DNA of the CDR3: TGTGCCAGCAGCCACCGTGGGGGCCTATCCTACAATGAGCAGTTCTTC.

This chain joins TRBV30 and TRBJ1-5, with D unclear. The CDR3 has 11 amino acids. CDR1 and CDR2 (germline): GTSNPN, SVGIG (reference sequence). V gave up 2 bases and J gave up 7 bases, with 6 bases separating them. In DNA, the CDR3 is TGTGCCTGGAGTCATCAGCAGCCCCAGCATTTT. It encodes CAWSHQQPQHF. Filled out from reference TRBV30 and TRBJ1-5, the complete variable domain reads SQTIHQWPATLVQPVGSPLSLECTVEGTSNPNLYWYRQAAGRGLQLLFYSVGIGQISSEVPQNLSASRPQDRQFILSSKKLLLSDSGFYLCAWSHQQPQHFGDGTRLSIL.

A single count supports this clone. V usage is TRBV11-3 and J usage is TRBJ2-1, with 13 bases lining up with TRBD2. V was clipped by 3 bases and J by 4 bases; unmatched bases: 3. Germline V CDR1 and CDR2: SGHNT, YENEEA. The CDR3 totals 16 residues. CDR3 loop: CASSFRTSGGYNEQFF. The CDR3 DNA follows: TGTGCCAGCAGCTTTCGGACTAGCGGGGGATACAATGAGCAGTTCTTC.

The chain uses TRBV5-1 and TRBJ2-1; D gene ambiguous. V lost 4 bases to trimming and J lost 4 bases, with 15 bases between them. Germline loops: CDR1 SGHRS, CDR2 YFSETQ. This CDR3 region has 15 residues. The CDR3 loop is CASSLDVSLYNEQFF. In nucleotides, the CDR3 is TGCGCCAGCAGCCTCGATGTGAGTTTGTACAATGAGCAGTTCTTC. Looking up the rest from reference TRBV5-1 and TRBJ2-1 gives the full variable domain: KAGVTQTPRYLIKTRGQQVTLSCSPISGHRSVSWYQQTPGQGLQFLFEYFSETQRNKGNFPGRFSGRQFSNSRSEMNVSTLELGDSALYLCASSLDVSLYNEQFFGPGTRLTVL.

V and J are TRBV2 and TRBJ2-3; the match to TRBD1 covers 8 bases. V shed 6 bases and J 4 bases; nucleotides not matched to a gene: 9. The CDR3 covers 15 residues. The germline V gene encodes CDR1 SNHLY and CDR2 FYNNEI. CDR3 protein: CASSRGRGDADTQYF. The CDR3, as DNA: TGTGCCAGCAGCAGGGGGCGCGGGGATGCAGATACGCAGTATTTT.

This clone was seen once. V usage is TRBV27 and J usage is TRBJ1-5; D perhaps matches TRBD1 (5 bases). V lost 3 bases to trimming and J lost 6 bases, with 12 bases between them. CDR3 length: 14 amino acids. CDR1 and CDR2 (germline): MNHEY, SMNVEV (reference sequence). CDR3 in amino acids: CASSLAGQGQPQHF. The CDR3 coding sequence is TGTGCCAGCAGTTTGGCTGGGCAGGGTCAGCCCCAGCATTTT.

This chain uses TRBV19 with TRBJ2-5, with TRBD2 matching over 9 bases. This CDR3 region has 14 residues. The J segment lost 3 bases and the V segment lost 6 bases, leaving 5 bases of the junction unmatched. Germline V gives CDR1 LNHDA, CDR2 SQIVND (reference sequence). The CDR3 protein is CASRRGGFEETQYF. For the CDR3, the DNA is TGTGCCAGTAGGCGGGGGGGGTTCGAAGAGACCCAGTACTTC. The whole variable domain, filled in from reference TRBV19 and TRBJ2-5, reads DGGITQSPKYLFRKEGQNVTLSCEQNLNHDAMYWYRQDPGQGLRLIYYSQIVNDFQKGDIAEGYSVSREKKESFPLTVTSAQKNPTAFYLCASRRGGFEETQYFGPGTRLLVL.

V and J are TRBV27 and TRBJ2-7, with 13 nucleotides matching TRBD2. Germline assignment: CDR1 MNHEY and CDR2 SMNVEV (reference sequence). The V gene end was trimmed by 4 bases and the J gene end by 7 bases; junction bases not matched to a gene: 1. The CDR3 is 13 residues long. CDR3 amino acids: CASSWTSGREQYF. The DNA for the CDR3 is TGTGCCAGCAGTTGGACTAGCGGGAGAGAGCAGTACTTC.

V and J are TRBV5-5 and TRBJ2-7, with TRBD2 matching over 7 bases. J was trimmed by 2 bases and V by 0 bases; bases with no gene match: 8. The CDR3 length is 16 residues. Germline V gene sequence: CDR1 SGHKS, CDR2 YYEKEE (reference sequence). CDR3 sequence: CASSLDSGGRTYEQYF. DNA for the CDR3: TGTGCCAGCAGCTTGGACTCGGGGGGTCGGACCTACGAGCAGTACTTC.

V gene TRBV2 combines with J gene TRBJ1-5, with D tentatively TRBD1 (5 bases). V lost 6 bases and J lost 0, with 12 bases in between. The CDR3 has 15 amino acids. The V gene's germline CDR1 is SNHLY and CDR2 FYNNEI. In nucleotides, the CDR3 is TGTGCCAGCAGGGGCGGGACGGTTAGCAATCAGCCCCAGCATTTT. This codes for CASRGGTVSNQPQHF.

V gene TRBV14 combines with J gene TRBJ1-2; TRBD1 agrees at 7 bases. This CDR3 spans 13 amino acids. V dropped 5 bases and J dropped 3; count of bases not matched to a gene: 3. Germline V gene sequence: CDR1 SGHDN, CDR2 FVKESK. In DNA form, the CDR3 reads TGTGCCAGCAGCGGGGACAGAGACTATGGCTACACCTTC. Translation: CASSGDRDYGYTF.